The rows below give T cell receptor beta chains drawn from one sample of a study of regulatory T cells. TCRdb's copy holds only in-frame clones and misses some; the assay was immunoSEQ multiplex PCR. Seen here are around 4,000 clones, approximately 91% observed once, and the top ten hold 2.6%. The sequencing input was CD4+ Tregs sorted from blood. The receptors come from a child between 2 and 9 years old with CD3G deficiency. Each CDR3 is given with its conserved first and last residue. Fields, in order: V gene, J gene, CDR3 protein.

TRBV6-6	TRBJ1-2	CASSYQGQGSGYTF
TRBV7-2	TRBJ2-3	CASSLTREDTQYF
TRBV6-1	TRBJ2-7	CASSRGYEQYF
TRBV6-1	TRBJ1-5	CASSEGQPQHF
TRBV6-1	TRBJ2-7	CASVASGSHEQYF
TRBV28	TRBJ2-1	CASTPRQGSYNEQFF
TRBV19	TRBJ2-3	CASSKGGTDTQYF
TRBV21-1	TRBJ2-5	CASSKETQYF
TRBV5-1	TRBJ2-2	CATRDFANTGELFF
TRBV28	TRBJ1-1	CASNTQGNIKYFF
TRBV6-1	TRBJ1-4	CASSDWGYNEKLFF
TRBV28	TRBJ2-5	CASSFAWGGETQYF
TRBV5-1	TRBJ2-3	CASSLAPGDTQYF
TRBV28	TRBJ2-7	CASRSYSSYEQYF
TRBV28	TRBJ1-2	CASSHSQSGYTF
TRBV5-1	TRBJ2-5	CASSLRGDGAQYF
TRBV6-6	TRBJ2-2	CASSLLRTGELFF
TRBV28	TRBJ2-7	CASSLRGPIGYEQYF
TRBV28	TRBJ2-7	CASSSQTESYEQYF
TRBV19	TRBJ1-5	CASSPRTDQPQHF
TRBV28	TRBJ2-3	CASSLGQLTDTQYF
TRBV28	TRBJ2-1	CASQAGSYNEQFF
TRBV7-8	TRBJ2-2	CASRFSGSGELFF
TRBV5-1	TRBJ2-1	CASSLALGGSGPLNEQFF
TRBV6-1	TRBJ2-3	CAARLAGADTQYF
TRBV20-1	TRBJ2-5	CSAGQKETQYF
TRBV7-9	TRBJ2-6	CASSLGGSGANVLTF
TRBV28	TRBJ1-2	CASSSQGSGYTF
TRBV5-1	TRBJ1-2	CASSLTGRVSGYTF
TRBV1	TRBJ2-3	CTSSQDASYCTDTQYF
TRBV6-1	NA	CASRKDLTSYEQYF
TRBV28	TRBJ2-5	CASSTRWAVQETQYF
TRBV28	TRBJ2-7	CASSFGQGRNEQYF
TRBV19	TRBJ2-3	CASSIQDTDTQYF
TRBV27	TRBJ2-4	CASSSQGPEAKNIQYF
TRBV19	TRBJ2-1	CASSIRAGGPNEQFF
TRBV19	TRBJ2-3	CASSRTSGSTDTQYF
TRBV19	TRBJ1-5	CASSIQGISNQPQHF
TRBV18	TRBJ2-7	CASSLGQGREQYF
TRBV5-1	TRBJ2-7	CASSLGDRAYEQYF
TRBV28	TRBJ1-2	CATGNYGYTF
TRBV28	TRBJ2-2	CASSFLRTGATGELFF
TRBV4-1	TRBJ2-7	CASSRDFSGTGEQYF
TRBV21-1	TRBJ1-1	CALPHFMNTEAFF
TRBV28	TRBJ2-7	CASSSGGTASYEQYF
TRBV6-6	TRBJ1-4	CASRINEKLFF
TRBV6-1	TRBJ1-2	CASTPPSLHGYTF
TRBV18	TRBJ2-1	CASSQDNEQFF
TRBV18	TRBJ2-1	CASSPGREVQFF
TRBV28	TRBJ2-2	CASSPHPGQGDTGELFF
TRBV5-1	TRBJ2-2	CASSLETRYTGELFF
TRBV10-3	TRBJ2-7	CAISESTRGGEQYF
TRBV7-8	TRBJ2-2	CASSFLAGRGIGELFF
TRBV6-1	TRBJ2-1	CASSRPGQGGNEQFF
TRBV5-1	TRBJ2-7	CASSLGLAGKYEQYF
TRBV28	TRBJ2-6	CASRAAGGAGANVLTF
TRBV20-1	TRBJ2-7	CSAPGLAKQYF
TRBV6-6	TRBJ2-7	CASSTAYEQYF
TRBV12-5	TRBJ2-3	CASGLGGPYGPDTQYF